The 19 T cell receptor beta chains below all came from one sample that was sequenced in a study of blood T cell dynamics during melanoma immunotherapy. Time point reported: pre-treatment baseline. Sequencing was performed with immunoSEQ multiplex PCR; in TCRdb, only in-frame clones are kept and a portion is missing. Of under 7,000 clones in the sample, 85% to 95% are singletons; the top ten hold around 12%. The sample was cell-free DNA from blood, taken from a patient treated with checkpoint blockade. These receptor sequences come from a human donor with melanoma.

This chain connects TRBV4-2 to TRBJ1-2; 7 bases line up with TRBD1. Germline values: CDR1 LGHNA, CDR2 YNFKEQ. CDR3 length: 15 residues. J gave up 1 base and V 4 bases, and 6 bases lay outside the gene matches. The CDR3 is CASSPGDSRNYGYTF. The CDR3 DNA follows: TGTGCCAGCAGCCCCGGGGACAGCCGTAACTATGGCTACACCTTC.

This clone was recorded only once. The chain combines TRBV7-9 with TRBJ2-2; 7 nucleotides line up with TRBD1. The CDR3 totals 13 residues. The junction had 4 bases not matched to a gene; V was cut back by 6 bases and J by 6 bases. Germline loops: CDR1 SEHNR, CDR2 FQNEAQ (reference sequence). The CDR3 sequence is CASRPTGSGELFF. The CDR3 DNA is TGTGCCAGCAGGCCGACAGGGTCCGGGGAGCTGTTTTTT.

V is TRBV7-2 and J is TRBJ2-7, with D possibly being TRBD2 (6 bases). CDR3 length equals 16 residues. Germline loops: CDR1 SGHTA, CDR2 FQGNSA. Trimming removed 4 bases at V and 3 bases at J, with 19 bases between. The CDR3 nucleotides are TGTGCCAGCAGCTCCCTTGGAGGGTTGACGCTCTACGAGCAGTACTTC. Amino acids: CASSSLGGLTLYEQYF.

J is TRBJ2-1 and V is TRBV9, with D possibly TRBD2 on 5 matching bases. Germline V gene data show CDR1 as SGDLS and CDR2 as YYNGEE. The CDR3 is made up of 15 amino acids. Trimming left V 3 bases short and J 8 bases short, with 18 bases between. The CDR3 nucleotides are TGTGCCAGCAGCGCCGCCGGGGTCCCTATGGATGAGCAGTTCTTC. It yields the protein CASSAAGVPMDEQFF.

The chain couples TRBV2 to TRBJ1-1; weak D call: TRBD1 (5 bases). The CDR3 runs to 13 residues. Germline CDR1 reads SNHLY; CDR2 reads FYNNEI. Trimming stripped 5 bases from V and 1 base from J, with 8 bases between. The CDR3 sequence is CASSTQGNTEAFF. As DNA, the CDR3 is TGTGCCAGCAGTACCCAGGGGAACACTGAAGCTTTCTTT.

J is TRBJ1-3 and V is TRBV18; D call uncertain. The V gene lost 1 base and the J gene lost 4 bases, with 17 bases spanning the gap. Per germline, CDR1 KGHSH and CDR2 LQKENI. The CDR3 contains 17 residues. The CDR3 spells CASSPLSRGTSGNTIYF. Here the CDR3 DNA reads TGTGCCAGCTCACCACTTTCTCGGGGTACGTCCGGAAACACCATATATTTT.

This chain uses TRBV9 with TRBJ2-1, with TRBD2 matching over 7 bases. V dropped 3 bases and J dropped 0; count of bases not matched to a gene: 3. The CDR3 loop spans 15 amino acids. Germline CDR1 reads SGDLS; CDR2 reads YYNGEE. The chain's CDR3 is CASSASGSSYNEQFF. Written as DNA, the CDR3 is TGTGCCAGCAGCGCTAGCGGCAGCTCCTACAATGAGCAGTTCTTC.

J is TRBJ1-1 and V is TRBV19; a possible D gene is TRBD1 (6 bases). With 4 bases removed from V and 7 bases from J, the gap between germline ends came to 16 bases. This CDR3 region has 14 residues. Germline assignment: CDR1 LNHDA and CDR2 SQIVND (reference sequence). The CDR3 sequence is CASSTQGSLGEAFF. The CDR3 bases are TGTGCCAGTAGTACCCAGGGGAGCTTGGGTGAAGCTTTCTTT.

The chain combines TRBV28 with TRBJ2-5, with a possible D match to TRBD1 (8 bases). Trimming removed 9 bases at V and 4 bases at J, with 18 bases between. The CDR3 runs to 14 residues. CDR1 is MDHEN, CDR2 SYDVKM, per germline. The CDR3, as DNA: TGTGCCAGTGAAACAGGGGGGGTTGGAGAGACCCAGTACTTC. This translates into CASETGGVGETQYF.

J is TRBJ2-2 and V is TRBV5-4; 8 bases align to TRBD2. This CDR3 has 16 residues. Germline CDR1 and CDR2: SGHNT and YYREEE (reference sequence). V was clipped by 4 bases and J by 1 base; unmatched bases: 6. The CDR3 DNA sequence: TGTGCCAGCAGCCCGACTAGCGCCGAGAACACCGGGGAGCTGTTTTTT. Amino acid sequence: CASSPTSAENTGELFF.

The genes are TRBV29-1 and TRBJ2-7; TRBD1 matches at 12 bases. The CDR3 covers 17 residues. CDR1 and CDR2 (germline): SQVTM, ANQGSEA. V shed 0 bases, J shed 0 bases, and the junction held 6 bases outside the gene matches. This CDR3 reads CSVEDAGQGASSYEQYF. DNA of the CDR3: TGCAGCGTTGAAGATGCGGGACAGGGGGCTAGCTCCTACGAGCAGTACTTC.

This chain links TRBV7-9 with TRBJ2-3; D ambiguous. Germline CDR1 SEHNR, CDR2 FQNEAQ (reference sequence). CDR3 length: 13 amino acids. Between the trimmed V and J ends, which lost 1 base and 6 bases, there was a span of 8 bases. The CDR3 sequence: CASSLGSGDTQYF. The DNA of the CDR3 is TGTGCCAGCAGCTTAGGGAGTGGGGATACGCAGTATTTT.

The chain uses TRBV11-1 and TRBJ1-2, with unresolved D. Trimming removed 4 bases from V and 2 bases from J, with 14 bases in between. The CDR3 extends over 15 amino acids. Germline V gives CDR1 SGHAT, CDR2 FQDESV (reference sequence). CDR3 loop: CASSSGRILNYGYTF. The CDR3 DNA is TGTGCCAGCAGCTCCGGACGGATTCTCAACTATGGCTACACCTTC.

This sequence joins TRBV11-2 and TRBJ2-1; perhaps TRBD2 as D (5 bases). Trimming removed 3 bases at V and 9 bases at J, with 15 bases between. Germline V gene data show CDR1 as SGHAT and CDR2 as FQNNGV. CDR3 length: 14 amino acids. CDR3 protein: CASSLLLELGEQFF. As DNA, the CDR3 is TGTGCCAGCAGCTTGTTACTAGAGCTAGGTGAGCAGTTCTTC.

The CDR3 loop reads CASSVATGQIYNEQFF. The CDR3 DNA follows: TGTGCCAGCAGCGTAGCTACGGGACAAATCTACAATGAGCAGTTCTTC. This chain connects TRBV9 to TRBJ2-1; D might be TRBD1 (6 bases). V was trimmed by 0 bases and J by 3 bases, leaving 13 bases between them. CDR1 is SGDLS, CDR2 YYNGEE, per germline. The CDR3 is made up of 16 amino acids.

This chain joins TRBV5-1 and TRBJ2-6; D is perhaps TRBD1 (6 bases). V lost 4 bases to trimming and J lost 0 bases, with 11 bases between them. The CDR3 is 16 amino acids. Germline values: CDR1 SGHRS, CDR2 YFSETQ. The CDR3 protein is CASSGGHISGANVLTF. The CDR3 DNA reads TGCGCCAGCAGCGGGGGACATATCTCTGGGGCCAACGTCCTGACTTTC.

The J gene is TRBJ2-7, the V gene TRBV5-1, with D perhaps assigned TRBD1 or TRBD2 (5 bases each). V lost 2 bases, J lost 7 bases, and 10 bases lay in between. This CDR3 contains 12 residues. In germline, CDR1 is SGHRS, CDR2 YFSETQ. The chain's CDR3 is CASSFGWGEQYF. CDR3 in DNA: TGCGCCAGCAGCTTTGGGTGGGGGGAGCAGTACTTC.

This sequence joins TRBV6-5 and TRBJ2-4; 8 nucleotides agree with TRBD2. Germline V gene data show CDR1 as MNHEY and CDR2 as SVGAGI. V shed 2 bases and J 0 bases; nucleotides not matched to a gene: 3. The CDR3 covers 16 residues. This chain's CDR3 is CASSYRLAGAKNIQYF. In DNA form, the CDR3 reads TGTGCCAGCAGTTACAGGCTAGCGGGAGCCAAAAACATTCAGTACTTC.

The chain couples TRBV19 to TRBJ1-5, with D perhaps matching TRBD1 (5 bases). The germline V gene has CDR1 LNHDA and CDR2 SQIVND (reference sequence). Trimming took off 2 bases at V and 4 bases at J, with 6 bases between the two ends. The CDR3 spans 13 residues. CDR3 bases: TGTGCCAGTAGTATACGGGGGAATCAGCCCCAGCATTTT. Translation: CASSIRGNQPQHF.